Described below is a single T cell receptor beta chain sequence and its context. Its antigen is not yet known. Because it lacks the conserved phenylalanine or tryptophan at the end, this CDR3 is likely a read error. Library prep was done by multiplex PCR. Sequencing relied on an Illumina HiSeq 2500. Following protocols modified from ARM-PCR, the researchers constructed TCRbeta libraries through three rounds of nested PCR with primers (Table S4). Before sequencing, PCR products of 200-500 bp were cut from the gel and purified using the QIAquick gel extraction kit. In the source study's methods: Reads were cleaned using Trimmomatic, were merged into complete CDR3 sequences using FLASH, and were assigned to V(D)J germline segments using MiTCR. Clonal diversity was computed as the inverse Simpson's index with VDJtools. In-frame sequences without a premature stop codon were defined as productive reads. TCRdb cleaned the public reads at Q25 with fastp, built clones with MiXCR and kept in-frame beta chains. Each CDR3 protein gets just one entry, which takes the most common genes and DNA from the rows behind it. TCRdb's processing, not the authors' own work, is the source of the V and J calls. This sample is represented by roughly 140,000 distinct CDR3 sequences; roughly 66% of them were singletons. The ten biggest clones cover around a sixth of the sample.

These data originate in a study of tumor and adjacent non-tumor tissue in lung cancer listed by TCRdb under 2018. Broadly, across the study: Patients with adenocarcinoma (roughly 12), squamous cell carcinoma (2) and small cell lung cancer (1) were included in the cohort. Among the approximately 15 patients, ages ranged from about 31 to 76 years, some ten were men and 5 were women, and disease was TNM stage I to III. Sequencing produced 125,075,908 productive TCRbeta reads in total, an average of about 4 million reads per sample. Bulk TCRbeta repertoires were compared between lung tumor tissue and matched distant non-tumor lung tissue obtained from 15 or so lung cancer patients. For each patient, one tumor sample and one normal lung sample were taken, giving under 35 paired specimens that underwent TCRbeta CDR3 sequencing.

Bulk unsorted tissue served as the source for RNA extraction, and RNA quality was assessed using a NanoDrop ND-1000 and an Agilent 2100. Donors were newly diagnosed lung cancer patients admitted for thoracic surgery in China between August and November 2014, without prior chemotherapy. Anyone who had undergone radiotherapy or chemotherapy before, or who had another cancer at the same time, was left out of the study. Surgical tissue pieces of about 1-2.1 cm3 were preserved in RNAlater solution and were kept at -80 degrees C until use. On the study overall, not on this receptor specifically: Neither the sequencing platform nor unique molecular identifiers are named or mentioned anywhere in the methods. Only roughly 14 patients were included in the cohort, and the need for larger samples and more detailed clinical data was noted by the authors. Significantly higher TCR diversity was found in younger patients, and higher tumor TCR diversity was associated with shorter overall and disease-free survival. Peripheral blood was not sequenced, so blood TCRbeta repertoires were not examined in the lung cancer patients of the study. In normal lung, the top 100 clones accounted for a significantly larger cumulative share of the repertoire than in tumor tissue. Significantly higher TCR diversity (inverse Simpson) was observed in tumor tissue than in normal lung tissue (around 450 vs 160, P = 0.0075, Mann-Whitney U test).

The CDR3 is 15 residues long, counting both termini. The only DNA kept is the CDR3, 45 bases in frame from the first base. V gives up 1 base and J gives up 2 bases, and the segment between their germline ends measures 9 bases. The clonotype originates from a man aged 60 to 75 with small cell lung cancer. Rearrangement joined TRBV12-3 or TRBV12-4 to TRBJ1-5, and possibly TRBD1, on 6 matching bases. The sample consisted of lung tumor tissue. The nucleotides are TGTGCCAGCAGTTTAGGGCACAGGGGCAATCAGCCCCAGCATTGT. Its protein is CASSLGHRGNQPQHC.